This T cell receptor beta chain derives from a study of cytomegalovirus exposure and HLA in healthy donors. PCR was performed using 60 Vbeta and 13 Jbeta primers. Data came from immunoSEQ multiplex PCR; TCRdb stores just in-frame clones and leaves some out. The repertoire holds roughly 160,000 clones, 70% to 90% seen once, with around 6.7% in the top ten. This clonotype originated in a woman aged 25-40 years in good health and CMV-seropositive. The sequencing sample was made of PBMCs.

CDR3 loop: CASSGGGGTWETQYF. In nucleotides, the CDR3 is TGTGCCAGCAGTGGCGGGGGAGGGACTTGGGAGACCCAGTACTTC. The chain uses TRBV25-1 and TRBJ2-5; TRBD2 aligns across 7 bases. The ends lost 4 bases at V and 5 bases at J; junction bases unmatched: 10. Germline V gene data show CDR1 as MGHDK and CDR2 as SYGVNS. The CDR3 consists of 15 residues.